What follows describes a single T cell receptor (beta chain). The data derive from a study of human T cells and chemical hapten exposure. Across the whole study: The study lasted approximately 26 weeks, and patients were dosed weekly with diphenylcyclopropenone on the scalp throughout. TCR yields per sample varied mostly from small pooled library volume differences. Patients, predominantly female, presented with alopecia areata, totalis or universalis.

CDR1 is MDHEN and CDR2 is SYDVKM in the germline V gene. This CDR3 is built from 12 residues. V dropped 6 bases and J dropped 5 bases, with 10 bases sitting between them. Time point in this sample: patch test 3, about 24 weeks after DPC sensitization. Treatment given: therapeutic diphenylcyclopropenone sensitization with weekly scalp DPC. The authors' total RNA extraction used unfractionated whole blood. TCRdb re-called the RACE reads through MiXCR, storing one row per CDR3 protein. Of about 39,000 distinct CDR3 sequences in the sample, roughly 12% were seen once. This specimen consisted of whole blood, obtained in connection with sensitization to the hapten diphenylcyclopropenone (DPC). This sequence was found in a woman aged 40 to 50 with alopecia areata. Some clones in this sample may be carry-over from other donors' samples. The chain employs TRBV28 and TRBJ1-1; D not resolved. The CDR3 protein is CASSPKGTEAFF. The CDR3 nucleotides are TGTGCCAGCAGCCCTAAAGGAACTGAAGCTTTCTTT. Full variable domain (rest looked up from reference TRBV28 and TRBJ1-1): DVKVTQSSRYLVKRTGEKVFLECVQDMDHENMFWYRQDPGLGLRLIYFSYDVKMKEKGDIPEGYSVSREKKERFSLILESASTNQTSMYLCASSPKGTEAFFGQGTRLTVV.